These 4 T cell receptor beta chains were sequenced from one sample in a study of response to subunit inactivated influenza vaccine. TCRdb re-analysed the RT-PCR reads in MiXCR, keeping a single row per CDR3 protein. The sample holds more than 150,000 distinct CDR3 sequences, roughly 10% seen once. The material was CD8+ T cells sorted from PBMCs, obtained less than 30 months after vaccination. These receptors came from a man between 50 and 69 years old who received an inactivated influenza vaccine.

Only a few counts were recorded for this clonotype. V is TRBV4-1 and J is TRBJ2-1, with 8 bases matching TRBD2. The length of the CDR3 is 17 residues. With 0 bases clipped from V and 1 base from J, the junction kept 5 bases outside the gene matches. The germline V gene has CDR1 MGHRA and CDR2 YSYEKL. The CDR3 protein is CASSQDRVAGSYNEQFF. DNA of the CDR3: TGCGCCAGCAGCCAAGATCGGGTAGCGGGGTCCTACAATGAGCAGTTCTTC.

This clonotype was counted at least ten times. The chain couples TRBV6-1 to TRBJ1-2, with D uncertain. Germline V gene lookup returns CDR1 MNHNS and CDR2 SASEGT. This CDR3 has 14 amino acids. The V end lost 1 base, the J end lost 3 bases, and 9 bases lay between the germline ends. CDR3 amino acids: CASSEGHRDYGYTF. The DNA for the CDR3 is TGTGCCAGCAGTGAAGGACACCGGGACTATGGCTACACCTTC.

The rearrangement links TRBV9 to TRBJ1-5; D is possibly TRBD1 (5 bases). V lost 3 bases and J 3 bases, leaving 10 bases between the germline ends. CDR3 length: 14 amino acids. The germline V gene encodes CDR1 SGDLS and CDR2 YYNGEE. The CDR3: CASSAGHINQPQHF. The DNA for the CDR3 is TGTGCCAGCAGCGCAGGACATATCAATCAGCCCCAGCATTTT.

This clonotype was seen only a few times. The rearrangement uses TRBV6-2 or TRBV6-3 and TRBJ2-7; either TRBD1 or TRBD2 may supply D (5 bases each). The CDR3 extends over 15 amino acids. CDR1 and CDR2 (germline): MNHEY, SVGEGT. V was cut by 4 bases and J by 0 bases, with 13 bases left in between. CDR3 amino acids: CASSWGPLSSYEQYF. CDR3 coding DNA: TGTGCCAGCAGTTGGGGACCATTGAGCTCCTACGAGCAGTACTTC.